One sample yielded the 32 T cell receptor beta chains listed below, sequenced in a study of blood T cells in healthy people across ages. With a J-beta primer mix and a sample-barcoded 5' primer, a second PCR ran about 7 to 11 cycles. TCRdb reprocessed the 5' RACE reads via MiXCR and lists one record per CDR3 protein. The sample includes about 1.6 million distinct CDR3 sequences, roughly 32% of them seen just once. The sequenced sample was blood. These receptors came from a woman in her 30s in good health.

Notes on this clonotype: One base away lies a much larger clone, so this may be a sequencing read error. V and J are TRBV29-1 and TRBJ2-4; 8 nucleotides match TRBD2. The CDR3 runs to 16 residues. The germline V gene encodes CDR1 SQVTM and CDR2 ANQGSEA. V shed 4 bases and J 13 bases; nucleotides not matched to a gene: 21. The CDR3 region is CSVAPAPTSVSQEQYF. The DNA for the CDR3 is TGCAGCGTTGCTCCCGCTCCGACTAGCGTTTCCCAGGAGCAGTACTTC.

In regard to this clonotype: Relative to the germline gene, one junction end is altered; a read error may explain this. The genes are TRBV29-1 and TRBJ2-7, with D tentatively TRBD1 (6 bases). The germline gives CDR1 SQVTM, CDR2 ANQGSEA. The CDR3 loop spans 13 amino acids. In DNA form, the CDR3 reads TGCGGCGTTGAATGGCAGGGGTCCTACGAGCAGTACTTC. It translates to CGVEWQGSYEQYF.

This clonotype has more than one count but fewer than ten. The genes are TRBV11-2 and TRBJ2-7; D is possibly TRBD1 or TRBD2 (6 bases each). The CDR3 extends over 15 amino acids. The germline V gene has CDR1 SGHAT and CDR2 FQNNGV. The V gene lost 4 bases and the J gene lost 2 bases, with 15 bases spanning the gap. CDR3 residues: CASSWGAVMTYEQYF. The CDR3 nucleotides are TGTGCCAGCAGCTGGGGGGCAGTTATGACCTACGAGCAGTACTTC.

The V gene is TRBV27, the J gene TRBJ1-3; weak D call: TRBD1 (6 bases). Germline loops: CDR1 MNHEY, CDR2 SMNVEV (reference sequence). V dropped 8 bases and J dropped 0 bases, with 11 bases sitting between them. The CDR3 runs to 14 residues. This chain's CDR3 is CASQGGGSGNTIYF. CDR3 bases: TGTGCCAGCCAAGGAGGGGGCTCTGGAAACACCATATATTTT.

This clonotype has a single count. The chain employs TRBV11-1 and TRBJ2-7, with a weak D call TRBD1 (5 bases). Trimming took off 1 base at V and 5 bases at J, with 12 bases between the two ends. Germline CDR1 is SGHAT and CDR2 is FQDESV (reference sequence). This CDR3 spans 14 amino acids. CDR3 nucleotide sequence: TGTGCCAGCAGCTTAGAAGGGGCCCCGGACGAGCAGTACTTC. Amino acids: CASSLEGAPDEQYF.

The chain carries TRBV9 and TRBJ2-7; 11 bases agree with TRBD2. The CDR3 runs 17 residues. V lost 4 bases, J lost 2 bases, and 11 bases stayed unmatched. Germline CDR1 is SGDLS and CDR2 is YYNGEE. The CDR3 nucleotides are TGTGCCAGCAGCCCCCGACTAGCGGGGCCCTCTACCTACGAGCAGTACTTC. It is translated as CASSPRLAGPSTYEQYF.

The V gene is TRBV7-9, the J gene TRBJ2-7; tentative D call: TRBD2 (6 bases). Per germline, CDR1 SEHNR and CDR2 FQNEAQ (reference sequence). The CDR3 runs 15 residues. V dropped 1 base and J dropped 6 bases, with 16 bases sitting between them. The CDR3 loop is CASSLVTGVSREQYF. The DNA for the CDR3 is TGTGCCAGCAGCTTAGTTACGGGGGTTTCTCGCGAGCAGTACTTC.

This chain uses TRBV10-1 with TRBJ2-1; 7 positions match TRBD2. V gave up 3 bases and J gave up 9 bases; unmatched junction bases: 8. This CDR3 is built from 14 residues. Per germline, CDR1 WNHNN and CDR2 SYGVQD (reference sequence). CDR3 sequence reads: CASSDRREKGEQFF. The CDR3 region has the DNA TGCGCCAGCAGTGACCGGCGGGAGAAGGGTGAGCAGTTCTTC.

As for this clonotype: At one of its ends the junction is not consistent with the germline gene, which may arise from a read error. This chain links TRBV4-1 with TRBJ2-5; D may be TRBD2 (5 bases). CDR3 length equals 14 residues. Germline V lookup: CDR1 MGHRA, CDR2 YSYEKL. CDR3 amino acids: CVSSQDRGQETQYF. In DNA form, the CDR3 reads TGCGTCAGCAGCCAAGATCGGGGCCAAGAGACCCAGTACTTC.

This chain connects TRBV3-1 to TRBJ2-3, with D possibly being TRBD1 (6 bases). The CDR3 contains 16 residues. V lost 2 bases and J lost 0, with 12 bases in between. Germline CDR1 reads LGHDT; CDR2 reads YNNKEL (reference sequence). The CDR3 loop is CASSQISGHSTDTQYF. The DNA of the CDR3 is TGTGCCAGCAGCCAAATCTCGGGACACAGCACAGATACGCAGTATTTT.

The chain has TRBV10-3 and TRBJ2-3; the D gene is possibly TRBD2 (6 bases). The CDR3 extends over 14 amino acids. The V and J ends lost 8 bases and 4 bases respectively, with 16 bases between them. The germline CDR1 and CDR2 sequences are ENHRY and SYGVKD. Here the CDR3 DNA reads TGTGCCATCCGGCCGCTACTAGCAGCAGATACGCAGTATTTT. Protein product: CAIRPLLAADTQYF.

This clonotype was seen only a few times. The chain carries TRBV3-1 and TRBJ2-7; D is unresolved. Germline V lookup: CDR1 LGHDT, CDR2 YNNKEL (reference sequence). V was pared by 3 bases and J by 3 bases, with 6 bases between. This CDR3 has 12 residues. The chain's CDR3 is CASSQLDYEQYF. For the CDR3, the DNA is TGTGCCAGCAGCCAGTTAGACTACGAGCAGTACTTC.

This clonotype has a handful of counts. The chain recombines TRBV29-1 with TRBJ2-3; TRBD1 matches 7 bases. The germline V gene has CDR1 SQVTM and CDR2 ANQGSEA. The CDR3 covers 14 residues. The trim removed 1 base at V and 3 bases at J, leaving 4 bases unmatched. CDR3 sequence reads: CSVEGSRGTDTQYF. In DNA form, the CDR3 reads TGCAGCGTTGAAGGTTCCAGGGGGACAGATACGCAGTATTTT.

The chain carries TRBV28 and TRBJ1-1; 9 nucleotides agree with TRBD1. CDR1 and CDR2 from the germline V gene are MDHEN and SYDVKM. There are 16 residues in the CDR3. V gave up 4 bases and J gave up 1 base; unmatched junction bases: 7. CDR3 in amino acids: CASSSGGQGRNTEAFF. CDR3 coding DNA: TGTGCCAGCAGTTCCGGTGGACAGGGGAGGAACACTGAAGCTTTCTTT.

The V and J genes are TRBV3-1 and TRBJ2-1; 11 nucleotides match TRBD2. The germline V gene encodes CDR1 LGHDT and CDR2 YNNKEL (reference sequence). The V and J ends lost 7 bases and 5 bases, in that order; junction bases with no gene match: 4. This CDR3 is built from 14 residues. CDR3 in DNA: TGTGCCAGCAACTTAGCGGGGGGGGACAATGAGCAGTTCTTC. Its translation: CASNLAGGDNEQFF.

Comment on this clonotype: This could be a read error, since a much larger clone is one nucleotide away. This chain connects TRBV20-1 to TRBJ2-1, with TRBD2 identical over 8 bases. The CDR3 length is 16 residues. Germline V gene sequence: CDR1 DFQATT, CDR2 SNEGSKA (reference sequence). With 2 bases clipped from V and 6 bases from J, the junction kept 12 bases outside the gene matches. In DNA form, the CDR3 reads TGCAGTGCTAGACCCCACGGGGGGGGCTTGTCCAATGAGCAGTTCTTC. It encodes CSARPHGGGLSNEQFF.

The chain uses TRBV7-9 and TRBJ1-2; 10 bases agree with TRBD1. The CDR3 is 18 residues long. In germline, CDR1 is SEHNR, CDR2 FQNEAQ (reference sequence). With V trimmed by 4 bases and J by 4 bases, 15 bases remained unmatched. The CDR3 loop reads CASSSRQGALGPLYGYTF. Here the CDR3 DNA reads TGTGCCAGCAGCTCACGACAGGGGGCCCTCGGGCCCCTCTATGGCTACACCTTC.

This clonotype has more than one count but fewer than ten. This sequence joins TRBV6-1 and TRBJ2-3; D is unclear. Germline V lookup: CDR1 MNHNS, CDR2 SASEGT. The CDR3 is 14 amino acids. V lost 0 bases and J lost 7, with 11 bases in between. CDR3 DNA: TGTGCCAGCAGTGAAGCGCCGTTCGACAATACGCAGTATTTT. Translating gives CASSEAPFDNTQYF.

Notes on this clonotype: This may be a read error, as it is one base from a much larger clone. The chain links TRBV9 to TRBJ2-4, with D maybe TRBD2 (6 bases). TRBJ2-7 explains the end of the DNA better; the J call may be wrong. The CDR3 has 15 amino acids. Looked up from germline, CDR1 is SGDLS and CDR2 is YYNGEE. CDR3 residues: CASSVEDDSGYEQYF. The CDR3 nucleotides read TGTGCCAGCAGCGTAGAGGACGATAGCGGCTACGAGCAGTACTTC.

This clonotype was observed a handful of times. This sequence joins TRBV27 and TRBJ2-3, with a tentative D call TRBD1 (5 bases). The V gene's germline CDR1 is MNHEY and CDR2 SMNVEV (reference sequence). Trimming stripped 2 bases from V and 3 bases from J, with 12 bases between. The CDR3 runs to 15 residues. As DNA, the CDR3 is TGTGCCAGCAGTTTACAAGGGGTTCGGACAGATACGCAGTATTTT. Translated: CASSLQGVRTDTQYF.

The table lists this clonotype with many counts. The chain joins TRBV12-3 or TRBV12-4 to TRBJ2-3; 7 bases are shared with TRBD2. The J segment lost 4 bases and the V segment lost 3 bases, leaving 4 bases of the junction unmatched. The CDR3 consists of 14 residues. The DNA of the CDR3 is TGTGCCAGCAGTTTGGCGGGAGCGGCAGATACGCAGTATTTT. As protein: CASSLAGAADTQYF.

This clonotype was counted only a few times. The chain links TRBV20-1 to TRBJ2-3, with 8 bases fitting TRBD2. CDR1 is DFQATT, CDR2 SNEGSKA, per germline (reference sequence). Unmatched junction bases numbered 16, after V lost 6 bases and J lost 2 bases. This CDR3 has 17 amino acids. In DNA form, the CDR3 reads TGCAGTGCCCCACCGGTCGGGAGGGCCGGATTCACAGATACGCAGTATTTT. Encoded protein: CSAPPVGRAGFTDTQYF.

The chain carries TRBV5-1 and TRBJ1-2, with TRBD1 as a possible D gene (5 bases). The CDR3 is made up of 14 amino acids. Germline V gene lookup returns CDR1 SGHRS and CDR2 YFSETQ. Trimming shortened V by 4 bases and J by 1 base, and 11 bases separated the two germline ends. CDR3 DNA: TGCGCCAGCAGCCTCGACAGCAGTAACTATGGCTACACCTTC. Encoded protein: CASSLDSSNYGYTF.

As regards this clonotype: This may be a read error, as it is one base from a much larger clone. The J gene is TRBJ2-7, the V gene TRBV11-2, with D tentatively TRBD2 (5 bases). The CDR3 contains 13 residues. V shed 1 base and J shed 6 bases, with 10 bases lying between them. CDR1 is SGHAT and CDR2 is FQNNGV in the germline V gene. DNA of the CDR3: TGTGCCAGCAGCTTAGTTGTGAGGGCCGAGCAGTACTTC. Translation gives CASSLVVRAEQYF.

In its sample, this clonotype was seen a few times. The chain combines TRBV2 with TRBJ1-2; TRBD1 agrees at 10 bases. The CDR3 length is 15 residues. The V segment lost 6 bases and the J segment 4 bases; nucleotides outside the gene matches: 8. Germline V gives CDR1 SNHLY, CDR2 FYNNEI. Here the CDR3 DNA reads TGTGCCAGCAGCGAACCGGGACAGGGGAGCTATGGCTACACCTTC. Amino acid sequence: CASSEPGQGSYGYTF.

Comments on this clonotype: The conserved phenylalanine or tryptophan normally closing the CDR3 is absent here, so this likely arose from a read error. The gene calls are TRBV7-2 and TRBJ2-2, with TRBD1 identical over 7 bases. The junction had 18 bases not matched to a gene; V was cut back by 5 bases and J by 6 bases. Germline V gene sequence: CDR1 SGHTA, CDR2 FQGNSA. CDR3 length equals 18 residues. CDR3: CASSGADRAPTWAGELFL. The DNA for the CDR3 is TGTGCCAGCAGCGGCGCTGACAGGGCTCCTACGTGGGCCGGGGAGCTGTTTTTG.

Concerning this clonotype: Germline and junction disagree at one end, which may indicate a read error. The chain joins TRBV27 to TRBJ2-1; 7 positions agree with TRBD1. Germline CDR1 MNHEY, CDR2 SMNVEV (reference sequence). The CDR3 has 14 amino acids. The CDR3 sequence: CANSLGQIYNEQFF. The CDR3 coding sequence is TGTGCCAACAGTTTGGGACAGATTTACAATGAGCAGTTCTTC.

This clonotype was seen a handful of times. V usage is TRBV29-1 and J usage is TRBJ1-1, with 7 bases lining up with TRBD1. The V gene's germline CDR1 is SQVTM and CDR2 ANQGSEA. There are 16 residues in the CDR3. Germline trimming cut 4 bases from V and 0 bases from J; bases unmatched to any gene: 11. For the CDR3, the DNA is TGCAGCGTTGTATATACAGGGGAGTTCATGAACACTGAAGCTTTCTTT. It specifies CSVVYTGEFMNTEAFF.

This clonotype has a single count. In DNA, the CDR3 is TGTGCCAGCAGTGACGGACTATCCCAAGAGACCCAGTACTTC. This codes for CASSDGLSQETQYF. The rearrangement links TRBV6-1 to TRBJ2-5; TRBD2 is a possible D gene (6 bases). Germline CDR1 and CDR2: MNHNS and SASEGT. This CDR3 has 14 residues. V was cut by 3 bases and J by 1 base, with 9 bases left in between.

The chain employs TRBV11-2 and TRBJ2-5; TRBD2 aligns across 7 bases. There are 14 residues in the CDR3. V lost 6 bases, J lost 2 bases, and 6 bases stayed unmatched. Looked up from germline, CDR1 is SGHAT and CDR2 is FQNNGV. CDR3 nucleotides: TGTGCCAGCAGGCGCCCGGGAGGACAAGAGACCCAGTACTTC. Its translation is CASRRPGGQETQYF.

This clonotype appeared a single time. Relative to the germline gene, one junction end is altered; a read error may explain this. This chain links TRBV7-9 with TRBJ1-6; 9 bases are shared with TRBD1. Germline V gene data show CDR1 as SEHNR and CDR2 as FQNEAQ (reference sequence). This CDR3 spans 15 amino acids. CDR3 in amino acids: CASSIDRGSGSPPHF. The CDR3 DNA follows: TGTGCCAGTAGCATTGACAGGGGGTCGGGTTCACCCCCCCACTTT.

The rearrangement joins TRBV6-6 to TRBJ1-1, with D possibly being TRBD1 (5 bases). There are 16 residues in the CDR3. Per the germline V gene, CDR1 is MNHNY and CDR2 is SVGAGI (reference sequence). Trimming took off 4 bases at V and 5 bases at J, with 20 bases between the two ends. The CDR3 spells CASSSLRGGAGTEAFF. The DNA of the CDR3 is TGTGCCAGCAGTTCCCTCCGCGGAGGGGCGGGAACTGAAGCTTTCTTT.